The T cell receptor beta chain under discussion was sequenced for a study of type 1 regulatory T cells. Study summary: This in vitro CD4 product, T-allo10, is enriched for Tr1 cells and alloantigen-specific.

The CDR3 covers 12 residues. V was cut by 5 bases and J by 8 bases, with 10 bases left in between. CDR1 SGHAT and CDR2 FQNNGV come from the germline V gene. TCRdb used MiXCR to reprocess the reads, holding one entry per CDR3 protein. The sample lists approximately 97,000 distinct CDR3 sequences, 30% to 35% occurring once. The TCR was taken from a human donor in good health. V gene TRBV11-2 combines with J gene TRBJ2-1, with D hard to call. Material: CD4+ T cells, either the whole sample or a sorted fraction (not recorded which). CDR3 nucleotides: TGTGCCAGCAGCCGGTTCCAGGATGAGCAGTTCTTC. Protein: CASSRFQDEQFF.